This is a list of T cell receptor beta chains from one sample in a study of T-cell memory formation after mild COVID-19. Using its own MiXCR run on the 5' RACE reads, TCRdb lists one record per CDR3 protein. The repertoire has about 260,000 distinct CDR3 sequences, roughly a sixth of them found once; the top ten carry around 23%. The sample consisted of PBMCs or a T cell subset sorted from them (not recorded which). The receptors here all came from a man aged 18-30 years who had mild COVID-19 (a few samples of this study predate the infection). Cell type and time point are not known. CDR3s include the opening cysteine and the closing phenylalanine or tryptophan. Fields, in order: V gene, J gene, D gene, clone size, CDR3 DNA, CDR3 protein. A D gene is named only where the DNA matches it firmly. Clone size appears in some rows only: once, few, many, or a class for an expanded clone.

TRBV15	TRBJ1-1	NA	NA	TGTGCCACCAGCAGAGATCAGGGCGTTGTGGCTTTCTTT	CATSRDQGVVAFF
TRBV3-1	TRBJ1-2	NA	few	TGTGCCAGCAGCCAAGGAAGGACGGGACCCGGCTACACCTTC	CASSQGRTGPGYTF
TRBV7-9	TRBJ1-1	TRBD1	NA	TGTGCCAGCAGCTTAGGGGGACAGGTGGAAGCTTTCTTT	CASSLGGQVEAFF
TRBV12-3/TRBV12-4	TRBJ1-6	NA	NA	TGTGCCAGCAGTTTCGGTCCCGGGACGGGAGGATCACCCCTCCACTTT	CASSFGPGTGGSPLHF
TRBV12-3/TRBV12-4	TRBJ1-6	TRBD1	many	TGTGCCAGCAGGGCTGACAGGGGGTCGAGCTCCTATAATTCACCCCTCCACTTT	CASRADRGSSSYNSPLHF
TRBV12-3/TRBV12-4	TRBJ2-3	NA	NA	TGTGCCAGCAGTGCTGGGACAAGCACAGATACGCAGTATTTT	CASSAGTSTDTQYF
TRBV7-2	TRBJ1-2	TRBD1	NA	TGTGCCAGCAGCTTAGGAAACAGGGGGCGCCGGAATGGCTACACCTTC	CASSLGNRGRRNGYTF
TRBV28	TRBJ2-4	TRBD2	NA	TGTGCCAGCAGTTTCCCGGGGGGGCGAGGGGACATTCAGTACTTC	CASSFPGGRGDIQYF
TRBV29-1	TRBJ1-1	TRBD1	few	TGCAGCGTCAACCGGGACAGCCGGGCGACTGAAGCTTTCTTT	CSVNRDSRATEAFF
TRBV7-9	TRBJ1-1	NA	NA	TGTGCCAGCAGCACCGCGCAGGGGCTGAACACTGAAGCTTTCTTT	CASSTAQGLNTEAFF
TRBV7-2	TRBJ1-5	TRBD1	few	TGTGCCAGCAGCTTAGTTTGGGACAGGGTTGATCAGCCCCAGCATTTT	CASSLVWDRVDQPQHF
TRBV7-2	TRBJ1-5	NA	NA	TGTGCCAGCAGCTTGACCTTGGACAATCAGCCCCAGCATTTT	CASSLTLDNQPQHF
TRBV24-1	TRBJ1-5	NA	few	TGTGCCACCAGTGATGGGGATAGCAATCAGCCCCAGCATTTT	CATSDGDSNQPQHF
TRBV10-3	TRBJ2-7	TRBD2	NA	TGTGCCATCAGTGGGCCGGAGGGCGGGGGAGCCTACGAGCAGTACTTC	CAISGPEGGGAYEQYF
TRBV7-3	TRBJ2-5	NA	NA	TGTGCCAGCAGCTTCAGTGGTTCTAGCGCGAAAGTGACCCAGTACTTC	CASSFSGSSAKVTQYF
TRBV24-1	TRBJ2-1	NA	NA	TGTGCCACCAGTGATTTGAAGGAACGGGGGCAGTTCTTC	CATSDLKERGQFF
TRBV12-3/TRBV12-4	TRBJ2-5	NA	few	TGTGCCAGCAGGCAGGACAGATGGGGGCAAGAGACCCAGTACTTC	CASRQDRWGQETQYF
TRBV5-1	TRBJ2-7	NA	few	TGCGCCAGCAGCTTGGGAGGGGGGGCGGACGAGCAGTACTTC	CASSLGGGADEQYF
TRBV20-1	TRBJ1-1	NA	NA	TGCAGTGCTAGAGATAGGGTGTTTTCGGGCACTGAAGCTTTCTTT	CSARDRVFSGTEAFF
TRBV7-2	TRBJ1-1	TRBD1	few	TGTGCCAGCAGCCGCGGACAGGCTAAGGAAGCTTTCTTT	CASSRGQAKEAFF
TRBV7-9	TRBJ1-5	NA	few	TGTGCCAGCAGCTTAGCCACGGGACTCCTCAATCAGCCCCAGCATTTT	CASSLATGLLNQPQHF
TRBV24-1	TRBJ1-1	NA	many	TGTGCTTTACGAGGGGGCACTGAAGCTTTCTTT	CALRGGTEAFF
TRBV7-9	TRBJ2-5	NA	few	TGTGCCAGCAGCTTAGAGCGGTTGCAAGAGACCCAGTACTTC	CASSLERLQETQYF
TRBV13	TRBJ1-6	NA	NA	TGTGCCAGCAGCCCTGCCGGGACGGTTAATTCACCCCTCCACTTT	CASSPAGTVNSPLHF
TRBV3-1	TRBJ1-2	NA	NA	TGTGCCAGCAGCCAAGATTTGAGGGAAGGGGCCTATGGCTACACCTTC	CASSQDLREGAYGYTF
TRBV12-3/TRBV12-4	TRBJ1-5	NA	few	TGTGCCAGCACCGTGGGGGGGCCCCAGCCCCAGCATTTT	CASTVGGPQPQHF
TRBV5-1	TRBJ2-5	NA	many	TGCGCCAGCAGCATATCAGGGTACCAAGAGACCCAGTACTTC	CASSISGYQETQYF
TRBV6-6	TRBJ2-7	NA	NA	TGTGCCAGCAGAGCGGGTAGCTACGAGCAGTACTTC	CASRAGSYEQYF
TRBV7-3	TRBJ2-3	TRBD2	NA	TGTGCCAGCAGCTTATCCTGGCTAGCGGGGGCCATCACAGATACGCAGTATTTT	CASSLSWLAGAITDTQYF
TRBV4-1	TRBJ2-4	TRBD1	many	TGCGCCAGCAGCGCGGGTCCAGGGGGCGCGGACATTCAGTACTTC	CASSAGPGGADIQYF
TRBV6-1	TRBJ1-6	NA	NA	TGTGCCAGCAGTAGGACAGCCGACGGTTCACCCCTCCACTTT	CASSRTADGSPLHF
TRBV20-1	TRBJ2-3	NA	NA	TGCAGTGCCCGACAGGATCGCACAGATACGCAGTATTTT	CSARQDRTDTQYF
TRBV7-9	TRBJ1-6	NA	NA	TGTGCCAGCAGCTCTCTCTCCTATAATTCACCCCTCCACTTT	CASSSLSYNSPLHF
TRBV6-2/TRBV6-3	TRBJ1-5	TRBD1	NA	TGTGCCACCCAGTCACAGGGGGCCGGCCATCAGCCCCAGCATTTT	CATQSQGAGHQPQHF
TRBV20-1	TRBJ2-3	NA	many	TGCAGTGCTAGGTCACTGGGACAAAATACGCAGTATTTT	CSARSLGQNTQYF
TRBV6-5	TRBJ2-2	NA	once	TGTGCCAGCAGTTACTCCGGCAGGTTCACCGGGGAGCTGTTTTTT	CASSYSGRFTGELFF